What follows are 19 T cell receptor beta chains derived from one specimen sequenced in a study of cytomegalovirus exposure and HLA in healthy donors. PCR involved 60 Vbeta and 13 Jbeta primers. This table comes from immunoSEQ multiplex PCR, and its TCRdb copy is limited to in-frame clones, with some not included. This sample carries 110,000 or so clones, 60% to 80% of them seen once, and the ten largest clones take roughly 3.2%. The sequenced material came from PBMCs. The receptors were gathered from a man aged 30 to 39 in good health and CMV-seronegative.

V is TRBV5-6 and J is TRBJ2-3, with D possibly being TRBD1 (6 bases). V lost 4 bases and J lost 3, with 18 bases in between. Germline CDR1 is SGHDT and CDR2 is YYEEEE. CDR3 length equals 16 residues. Here the CDR3 DNA reads TGTGCCAGCAGCAGGAAAACAGGGAAAGGGACAGATACGCAGTATTTT. As protein: CASSRKTGKGTDTQYF. The variable domain in full, with the rest retrieved from reference TRBV5-6 and TRBJ2-3, is DAGVTQSPTHLIKTRGQQVTLRCSPKSGHDTVSWYQQALGQGPQFIFQYYEEEERQRGNFPDRFSGHQFPNYSSELNVNALLLGDSALYLCASSRKTGKGTDTQYFGPGTRLTVL.

The rearrangement joins TRBV11-2 to TRBJ2-3; 10 bases fit TRBD2. After removal of 5 bases from V and 1 base from J, the junction contained 6 bases not matched to a gene. Looked up from germline, CDR1 is SGHAT and CDR2 is FQNNGV. CDR3 size: 16 residues. The CDR3 is CASSITGTSGTDTQYF. The CDR3 nucleotides are TGTGCCAGCAGCATTACCGGGACTAGCGGCACAGATACGCAGTATTTT.

The chain joins TRBV4-3 to TRBJ1-3, with D hard to call. V was pared by 0 bases and J by 8 bases, with 17 bases between. CDR1 LGHNA and CDR2 YSLEER come from the germline V gene. This CDR3 is built from 16 residues. The CDR3 bases are TGCGCCAGCAGCCAAGAAGTGGCCGTCAGCGCGTACACCATATATTTT. Amino acid sequence: CASSQEVAVSAYTIYF.

V usage is TRBV21-1 and J usage is TRBJ2-3; the D segment call TRBD2 is taken from the table without a DNA check. TRBV21-1 corresponds to a pseudogene. This CDR3 spans 16 amino acids. The CDR3 loop is CASSLLWRRTPDTQYF. The CDR3 bases are TGTGCCAGCAGCCTTTTGTGGAGGAGGACGCCAGATACGCAGTATTTT.

The chain employs TRBV11-2 and TRBJ2-7; 8 bases match TRBD1. V lost 2 bases to trimming and J lost 4 bases; unmatched junction nucleotides: 13. The CDR3 is 17 residues long. Germline lookup yields CDR1 SGHAT and CDR2 FQNNGV. The DNA for the CDR3 is TGTGCCAGCAGCTTATATCGGTCAGGGGGCGCCGCATACGAGCAGTACTTC. It is translated as CASSLYRSGGAAYEQYF.

This clone was seen a single time. The genes are TRBV5-3 and TRBJ2-1, with 11 bases fitting TRBD2. TRBV5-3 is an open reading frame, and its role is uncertain. This CDR3 region has 15 residues. Trimming at V came to 1 base and at J to 8 bases, leaving 5 bases not matched to a gene. In nucleotides, the CDR3 is TGTGCCAGAAGCTTGTCACTAGCGGGAGTCCATGAGCAGTTCTTC. Amino acids: CARSLSLAGVHEQFF.

The chain couples TRBV7-8 to TRBJ1-4; possible D gene TRBD1, 5 bases. The CDR3 has 15 residues. The germline V gene encodes CDR1 SGHVS and CDR2 FQNEAQ. The V end was cut by 3 bases, the J end by 5 bases, with 13 bases between. The chain's CDR3 is CASSFPGLGNEKLFF. The DNA of the CDR3 is TGTGCCAGCAGCTTCCCGGGACTGGGGAATGAAAAACTGTTTTTT.

The chain carries TRBV11-3 and TRBJ1-1; 8 positions agree with TRBD1. This CDR3 is 14 amino acids long. V dropped 4 bases and J dropped 2; count of bases not matched to a gene: 3. Looked up from germline, CDR1 is SGHNT and CDR2 is YENEEA. CDR3 region: CASSSQGGNTEAFF. DNA for the CDR3: TGTGCCAGCAGCTCACAGGGGGGCAACACTGAAGCTTTCTTT.

The chain recombines TRBV7-2 with TRBJ2-1; the match to TRBD2 covers 8 bases. V gave up 5 bases and J gave up 6 bases; unmatched junction bases: 12. The V gene's germline CDR1 is SGHTA and CDR2 FQGNSA. The CDR3 consists of 16 residues. CDR3 coding DNA: TGTGCCAGCAGCGCCCCTAGGGCGGGAGGCACCAATGAGCAGTTCTTC. Protein sequence: CASSAPRAGGTNEQFF.

This clone was detected only once. The V call is TRBV30, the J call TRBJ2-5; no firm D call. CDR3 size: 13 residues. V lost 3 bases to trimming and J lost 5 bases, with 13 bases between them. CDR1 and CDR2 (germline): GTSNPN, SVGIG (reference sequence). CDR3 amino acids: CAWRALKMETQYF. CDR3 coding DNA: TGTGCCTGGAGAGCGTTGAAGATGGAGACCCAGTACTTC.

This clone has a handful of counts. The chain links TRBV5-8 to TRBJ1-1, with D tentatively TRBD1 (6 bases). From germline, CDR1 is SGHTS and CDR2 YDEGEE. The CDR3 extends over 15 amino acids. Trimming removed 3 bases at V and 0 bases at J, with 12 bases between. CDR3 sequence (DNA): TGTGCCAGCAGCTCCCCAGGGGTGGTGAACACTGAAGCTTTCTTT. Translating it yields CASSSPGVVNTEAFF.

This sequence joins TRBV11-2 and TRBJ1-2, with D possibly TRBD1 on 5 matching bases. The CDR3 has 16 residues. Germline values: CDR1 SGHAT, CDR2 FQNNGV. With 5 bases removed from V and 3 bases from J, the gap between germline ends came to 19 bases. The CDR3 spells CASSPRGGLGDYGYTF. Here the CDR3 DNA reads TGTGCCAGCAGCCCCCGGGGGGGGTTAGGAGACTATGGCTACACCTTC.

The V gene is TRBV4-3, the J gene TRBJ2-5; D may be TRBD2 (5 bases). The V gene lost 0 bases and the J gene lost 5 bases, with 16 bases spanning the gap. There are 16 residues in the CDR3. Germline lookup yields CDR1 LGHNA and CDR2 YSLEER. CDR3 DNA sequence: TGCGCCAGCAGCCAAGAGTACTTGGGAGTGGGGGAGACCCAGTACTTC. Its protein is CASSQEYLGVGETQYF.

The CDR3 region is CASSPTTSGKNTGELFF. The CDR3 nucleotides read TGTGCCAGCTCACCAACGACTAGCGGGAAGAACACCGGGGAGCTGTTTTTT. This chain joins TRBV18 and TRBJ2-2, with 11 nucleotides matching TRBD2. CDR1 is KGHSH and CDR2 is LQKENI in the germline V gene. The CDR3 sequence is 17 residues long. After removal of 2 bases from V and 1 base from J, the junction contained 3 bases not matched to a gene. Looking up the rest from reference TRBV18 and TRBJ2-2 gives the full variable domain: NAGVMQNPRHLVRRRGQEARLRCSPMKGHSHVYWYRQLPEEGLKFMVYLQKENIIDESGMPKERFSAEFPKEGPSILRIQQVVRGDSAAYFCASSPTTSGKNTGELFFGEGSRLTVL.

The chain carries TRBV7-9 and TRBJ2-7, with D possibly being TRBD1 (6 bases). Deletions cut 5 bases from V and 7 bases from J, with 18 bases between. This CDR3 comprises 14 residues. Germline lookup yields CDR1 SEHNR and CDR2 FQNEAQ (reference sequence). CDR3 coding DNA: TGTGCCAGCAGCCAAGGGGGTACCTGGAAGGAGCAGTACTTC. The encoded protein is CASSQGGTWKEQYF.

CDR3 coding DNA: TGTGCCAGCAGCCCCCAAGTGCGTACCCAAGAGACCCAGTACTTC. Translated: CASSPQVRTQETQYF. This chain uses TRBV4-2 with TRBJ2-5; D is ambiguous. Germline V lookup: CDR1 LGHNA, CDR2 YNFKEQ. With 4 bases removed from V and 1 base from J, the gap between germline ends came to 13 bases. The CDR3 has 15 residues.

The chain is built from TRBV4-3 and TRBJ2-2; 12 bases agree with TRBD2. CDR3 size: 16 residues. Germline assignment: CDR1 LGHNA and CDR2 YSLEER. The trim removed 0 bases at V and 8 bases at J, leaving 4 bases unmatched. The CDR3 is CASSQDLAGGPGELFF. The CDR3 DNA reads TGCGCCAGCAGCCAAGATCTAGCGGGAGGGCCGGGGGAGCTGTTTTTT.

V and J are TRBV5-1 and TRBJ1-6; D ambiguous. There are 13 residues in the CDR3. The germline gives CDR1 SGHRS, CDR2 YFSETQ. V was clipped by 6 bases and J by 5 bases, with 9 bases between them. DNA of the CDR3: TGCGCCAGCACCGATCGCGATAATTCACCCCTCCACTTT. It codes for CASTDRDNSPLHF.

The CDR3 DNA reads TGTGCCAGCAGCCAAGATTTGGGGGGAGGATTAGGTGAGGCAGATACGCAGTATTTT. This gives the protein CASSQDLGGGLGEADTQYF. V is TRBV4-2 and J is TRBJ2-3; a possible D gene is TRBD2 (6 bases). Germline V gene sequence: CDR1 LGHNA, CDR2 YNFKEQ. Trimming took 0 bases from V and 4 from J, leaving 23 bases between them. CDR3 length: 19 residues.